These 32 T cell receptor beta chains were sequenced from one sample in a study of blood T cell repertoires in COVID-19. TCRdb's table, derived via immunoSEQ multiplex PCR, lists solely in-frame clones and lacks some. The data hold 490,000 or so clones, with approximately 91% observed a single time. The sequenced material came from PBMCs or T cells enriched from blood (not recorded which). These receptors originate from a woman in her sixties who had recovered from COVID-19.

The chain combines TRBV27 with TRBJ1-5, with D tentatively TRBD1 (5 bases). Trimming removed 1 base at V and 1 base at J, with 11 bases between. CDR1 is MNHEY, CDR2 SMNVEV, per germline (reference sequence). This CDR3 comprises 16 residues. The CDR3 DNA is TGTGCCAGCAGTTTATATTGGGACTGGAGCAATCAGCCCCAGCATTTT. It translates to CASSLYWDWSNQPQHF.

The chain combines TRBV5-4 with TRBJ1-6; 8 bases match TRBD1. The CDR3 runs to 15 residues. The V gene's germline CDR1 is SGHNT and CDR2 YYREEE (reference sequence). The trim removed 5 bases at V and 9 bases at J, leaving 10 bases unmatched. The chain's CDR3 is CASSSVTGEPSPLHF. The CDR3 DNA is TGTGCCAGCAGTTCTGTGACAGGGGAACCTTCACCCCTCCACTTT.

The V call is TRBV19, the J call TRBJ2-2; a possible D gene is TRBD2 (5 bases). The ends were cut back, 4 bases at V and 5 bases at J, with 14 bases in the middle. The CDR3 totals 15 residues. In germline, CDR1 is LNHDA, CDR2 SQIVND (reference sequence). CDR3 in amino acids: CASSTPAGGTGELFF. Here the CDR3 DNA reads TGTGCCAGTAGTACCCCGGCAGGCGGGACCGGGGAGCTGTTTTTT.

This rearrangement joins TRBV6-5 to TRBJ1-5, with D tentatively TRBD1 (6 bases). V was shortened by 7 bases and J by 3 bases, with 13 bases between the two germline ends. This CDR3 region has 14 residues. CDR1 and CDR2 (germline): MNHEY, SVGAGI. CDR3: CASIPGTSNQPQHF. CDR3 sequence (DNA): TGTGCCAGCATTCCCGGGACATCCAATCAGCCCCAGCATTTT.

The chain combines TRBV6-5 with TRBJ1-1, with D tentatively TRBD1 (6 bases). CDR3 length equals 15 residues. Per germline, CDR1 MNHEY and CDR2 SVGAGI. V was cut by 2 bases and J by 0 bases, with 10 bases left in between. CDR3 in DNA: TGTGCCAGCAGTTACATTACAGGGTTGAACACTGAAGCTTTCTTT. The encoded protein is CASSYITGLNTEAFF.

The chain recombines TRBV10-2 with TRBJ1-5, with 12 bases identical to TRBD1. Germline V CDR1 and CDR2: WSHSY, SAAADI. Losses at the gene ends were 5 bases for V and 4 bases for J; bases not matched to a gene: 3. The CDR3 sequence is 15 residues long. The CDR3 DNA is TGCGCCAGCAGTCCGGGACAGGGGGCGAATCAGCCCCAGCATTTT. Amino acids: CASSPGQGANQPQHF.

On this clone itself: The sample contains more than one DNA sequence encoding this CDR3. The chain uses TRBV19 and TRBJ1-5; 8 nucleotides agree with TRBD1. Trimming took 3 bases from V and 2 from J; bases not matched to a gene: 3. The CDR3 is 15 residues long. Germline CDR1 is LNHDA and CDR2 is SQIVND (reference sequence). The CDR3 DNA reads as TGTGCCAGTAGTATCTTGGGACAGGGCAATCAGCCCCAGCATTTT. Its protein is CASSILGQGNQPQHF.

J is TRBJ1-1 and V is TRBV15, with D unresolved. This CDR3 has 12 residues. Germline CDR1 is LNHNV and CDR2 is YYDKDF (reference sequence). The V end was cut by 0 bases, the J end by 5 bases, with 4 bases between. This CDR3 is CATSRDLTEAFF. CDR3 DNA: TGTGCCACCAGCAGAGATCTGACTGAAGCTTTCTTT.

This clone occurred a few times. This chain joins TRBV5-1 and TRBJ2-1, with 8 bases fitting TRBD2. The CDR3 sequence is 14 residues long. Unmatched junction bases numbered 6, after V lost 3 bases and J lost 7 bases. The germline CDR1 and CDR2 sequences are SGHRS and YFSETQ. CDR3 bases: TGCGCCAGCAGCTCCCCCGGGACTAGGAATGAGCAGTTCTTC. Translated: CASSSPGTRNEQFF.

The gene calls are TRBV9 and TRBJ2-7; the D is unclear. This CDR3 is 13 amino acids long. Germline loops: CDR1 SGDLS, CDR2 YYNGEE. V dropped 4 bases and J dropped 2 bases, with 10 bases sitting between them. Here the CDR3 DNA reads TGTGCCAGCAGCCTGGGCAGCACCTACGAGCAGTACTTC. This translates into CASSLGSTYEQYF.

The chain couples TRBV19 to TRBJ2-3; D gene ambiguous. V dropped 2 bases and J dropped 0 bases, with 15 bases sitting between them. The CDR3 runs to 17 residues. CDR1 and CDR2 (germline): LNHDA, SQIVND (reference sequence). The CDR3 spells CASSIWSHRFSTDTQYF. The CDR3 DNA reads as TGTGCCAGTAGTATATGGTCCCACCGGTTTAGCACAGATACGCAGTATTTT.

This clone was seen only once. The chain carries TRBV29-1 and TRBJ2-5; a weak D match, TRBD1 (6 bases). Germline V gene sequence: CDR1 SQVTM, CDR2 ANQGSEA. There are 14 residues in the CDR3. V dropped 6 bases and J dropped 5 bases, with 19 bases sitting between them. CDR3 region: CSVRLGTGFETQYF. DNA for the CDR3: TGCAGCGTCCGTTTGGGAACAGGGTTTGAGACCCAGTACTTC.

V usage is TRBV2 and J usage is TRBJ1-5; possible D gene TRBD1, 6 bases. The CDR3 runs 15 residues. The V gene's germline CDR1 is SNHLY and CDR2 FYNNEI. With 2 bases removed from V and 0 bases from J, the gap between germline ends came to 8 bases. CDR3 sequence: CASSELRGSNQPQHF. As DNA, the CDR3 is TGTGCCAGCAGTGAACTCAGGGGTAGCAATCAGCCCCAGCATTTT. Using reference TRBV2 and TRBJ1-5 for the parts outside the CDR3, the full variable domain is EPEVTQTPSHQVTQMGQEVILRCVPISNHLYFYWYRQILGQKVEFLVSFYNNEISEKSEIFDDQFSVERPDGSNFTLKIRSTKLEDSAMYFCASSELRGSNQPQHFGDGTRLSIL.

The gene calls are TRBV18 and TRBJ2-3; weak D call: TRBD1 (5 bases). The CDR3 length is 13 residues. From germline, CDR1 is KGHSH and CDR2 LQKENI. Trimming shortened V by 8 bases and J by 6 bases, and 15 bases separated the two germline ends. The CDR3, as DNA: TGTGCCAGCCAATATCAGGGCGGCGATACGCAGTATTTT. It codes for CASQYQGGDTQYF.

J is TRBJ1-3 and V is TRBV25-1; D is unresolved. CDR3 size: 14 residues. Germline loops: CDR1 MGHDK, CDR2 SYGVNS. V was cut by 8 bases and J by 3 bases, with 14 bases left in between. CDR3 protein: CASRNSLSGNTIYF. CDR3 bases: TGTGCCAGCCGTAACAGTCTCAGTGGAAACACCATATATTTT.

The CDR3 DNA reads as TGCGCCAGCGGACTACTCCTAACAGATACGCAGTATTTT. This codes for CASGLLLTDTQYF. The chain joins TRBV5-1 to TRBJ2-3; possible D gene TRBD2, 6 bases. V was trimmed by 7 bases and J by 3 bases, leaving 12 bases between them. This CDR3 is 13 amino acids long. Per germline, CDR1 SGHRS and CDR2 YFSETQ.

The CDR3 DNA is TGCGCCAGCAGTGGATGGGACAGGACTGGTTACGAGCAGTACGTC. Amino acid sequence: CASSGWDRTGYEQYV. The chain employs TRBV10-2 and TRBJ2-7; 8 nucleotides align to TRBD1. V gave up 4 bases and J gave up 4 bases; unmatched junction bases: 9. CDR1 is WSHSY, CDR2 SAAADI, per germline. This CDR3 is built from 15 residues.

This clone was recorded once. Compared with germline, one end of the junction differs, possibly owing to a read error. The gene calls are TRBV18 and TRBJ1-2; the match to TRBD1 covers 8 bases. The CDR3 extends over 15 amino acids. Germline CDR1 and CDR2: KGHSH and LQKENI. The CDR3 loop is CASSAPTGTGYGYTF. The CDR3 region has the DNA TGTGCCAGCTCAGCACCCACCGGGACAGGCTATGGCTACACCTTC.

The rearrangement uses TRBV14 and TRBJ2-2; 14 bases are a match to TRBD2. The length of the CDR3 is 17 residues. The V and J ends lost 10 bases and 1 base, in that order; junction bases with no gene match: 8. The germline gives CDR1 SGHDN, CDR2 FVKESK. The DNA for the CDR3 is TGTGCCATCCCGACTAGCGGGGGGGTCGGGAACACCGGGGAGCTGTTTTTT. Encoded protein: CAIPTSGGVGNTGELFF.

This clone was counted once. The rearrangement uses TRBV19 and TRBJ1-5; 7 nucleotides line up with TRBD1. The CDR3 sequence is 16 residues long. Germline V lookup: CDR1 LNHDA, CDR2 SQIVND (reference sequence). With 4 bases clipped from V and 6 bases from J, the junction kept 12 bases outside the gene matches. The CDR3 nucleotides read TGTGCCAGTAGTACGTCGGGACAGCCTACGGGTCAGCCCCAGCATTTT. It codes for CASSTSGQPTGQPQHF.

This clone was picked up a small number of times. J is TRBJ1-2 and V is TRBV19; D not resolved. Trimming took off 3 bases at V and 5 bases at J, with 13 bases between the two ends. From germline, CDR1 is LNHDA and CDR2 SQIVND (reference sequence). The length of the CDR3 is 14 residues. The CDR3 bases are TGTGCCAGTAGTATTTTAATGACGGAGTATGGCTACACCTTC. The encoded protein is CASSILMTEYGYTF.

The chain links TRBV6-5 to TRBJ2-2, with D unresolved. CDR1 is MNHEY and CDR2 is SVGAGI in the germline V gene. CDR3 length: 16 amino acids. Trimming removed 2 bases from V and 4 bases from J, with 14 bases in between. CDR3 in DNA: TGTGCCAGCAGTTACGGCGGTGCGAGTGTCACCGGGGAGCTGTTTTTT. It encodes CASSYGGASVTGELFF.

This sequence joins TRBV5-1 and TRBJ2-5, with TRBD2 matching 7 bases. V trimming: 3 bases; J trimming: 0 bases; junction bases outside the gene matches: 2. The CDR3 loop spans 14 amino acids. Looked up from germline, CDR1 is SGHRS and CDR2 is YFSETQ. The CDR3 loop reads CASSSLADQETQYF. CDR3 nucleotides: TGCGCCAGCAGCTCGCTAGCGGACCAAGAGACCCAGTACTTC.

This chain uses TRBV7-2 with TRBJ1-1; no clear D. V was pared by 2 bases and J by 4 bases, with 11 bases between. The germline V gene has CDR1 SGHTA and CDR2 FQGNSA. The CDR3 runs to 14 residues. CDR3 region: CASSLPGMGTEAFF. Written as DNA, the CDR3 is TGTGCCAGCAGCTTACCGGGTATGGGCACTGAAGCTTTCTTT.

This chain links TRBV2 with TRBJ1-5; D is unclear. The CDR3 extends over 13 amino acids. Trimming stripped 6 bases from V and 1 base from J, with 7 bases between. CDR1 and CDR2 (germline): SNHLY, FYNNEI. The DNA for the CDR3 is TGTGCCAGCAGGGGAGACAGCAATCAGCCCCAGCATTTT. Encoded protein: CASRGDSNQPQHF.

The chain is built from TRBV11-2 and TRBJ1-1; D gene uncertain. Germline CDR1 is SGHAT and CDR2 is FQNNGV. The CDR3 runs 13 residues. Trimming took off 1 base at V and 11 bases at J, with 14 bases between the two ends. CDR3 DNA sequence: TGTGCCAGCAGCTTAGTGAGAGGGCGGGGTGCTTTCTTT. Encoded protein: CASSLVRGRGAFF.

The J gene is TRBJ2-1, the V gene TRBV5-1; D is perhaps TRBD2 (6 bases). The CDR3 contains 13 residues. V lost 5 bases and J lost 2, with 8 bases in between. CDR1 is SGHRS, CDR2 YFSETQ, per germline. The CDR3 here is CASRRDAYNEQFF. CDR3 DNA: TGCGCCAGCAGGCGGGACGCCTACAATGAGCAGTTCTTC. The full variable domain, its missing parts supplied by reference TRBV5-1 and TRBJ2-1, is KAGVTQTPRYLIKTRGQQVTLSCSPISGHRSVSWYQQTPGQGLQFLFEYFSETQRNKGNFPGRFSGRQFSNSRSEMNVSTLELGDSALYLCASRRDAYNEQFFGPGTRLTVL.

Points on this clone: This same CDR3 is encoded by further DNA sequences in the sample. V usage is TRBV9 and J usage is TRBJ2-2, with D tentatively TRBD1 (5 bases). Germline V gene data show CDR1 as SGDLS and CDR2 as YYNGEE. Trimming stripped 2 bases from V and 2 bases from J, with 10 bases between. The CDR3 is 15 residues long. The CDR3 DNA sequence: TGTGCCAGCAGCGTGGCAGGACACAACACCGGGGAGCTGTTTTTT. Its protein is CASSVAGHNTGELFF.

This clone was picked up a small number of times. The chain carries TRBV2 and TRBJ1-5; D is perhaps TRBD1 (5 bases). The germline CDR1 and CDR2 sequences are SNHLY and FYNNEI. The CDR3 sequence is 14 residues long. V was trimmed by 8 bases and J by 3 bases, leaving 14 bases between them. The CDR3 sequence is CASDGQGDNQPQHF. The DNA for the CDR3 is TGTGCCAGCGACGGACAAGGAGACAATCAGCCCCAGCATTTT.

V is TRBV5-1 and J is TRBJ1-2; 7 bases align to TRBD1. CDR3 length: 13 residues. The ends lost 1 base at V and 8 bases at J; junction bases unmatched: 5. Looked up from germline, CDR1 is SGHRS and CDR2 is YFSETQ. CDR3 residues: CASSLFTGEGYTF. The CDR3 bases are TGCGCCAGCAGCTTGTTTACAGGGGAAGGCTACACCTTC. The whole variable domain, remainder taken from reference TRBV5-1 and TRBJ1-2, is KAGVTQTPRYLIKTRGQQVTLSCSPISGHRSVSWYQQTPGQGLQFLFEYFSETQRNKGNFPGRFSGRQFSNSRSEMNVSTLELGDSALYLCASSLFTGEGYTFGSGTRLTVV.

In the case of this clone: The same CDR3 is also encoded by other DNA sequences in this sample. The CDR3 spells CSVGQGDGYTF. DNA for the CDR3: TGCAGCGTCGGACAGGGCGATGGCTACACCTTC. This rearrangement joins TRBV29-1 to TRBJ1-2; TRBD1 matches at 8 bases. The CDR3 loop spans 11 amino acids. The germline CDR1 and CDR2 sequences are SQVTM and ANQGSEA. J lost 6 bases, V lost 6 bases, and 3 bases had no gene match.

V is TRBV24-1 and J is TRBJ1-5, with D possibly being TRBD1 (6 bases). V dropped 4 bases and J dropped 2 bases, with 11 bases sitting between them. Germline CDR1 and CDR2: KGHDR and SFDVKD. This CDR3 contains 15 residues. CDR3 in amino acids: CATSDSQGGNQPQHF. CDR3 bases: TGTGCCACCAGTGACTCACAGGGTGGCAATCAGCCCCAGCATTTT.